The 27 T cell receptor beta chains given below trace back to one sample, sequenced in a study of T cells after yellow fever vaccination. Using its own MiXCR run on the 5' RACE reads, TCRdb lists one record per CDR3 protein. The sample has around 320,000 distinct CDR3 sequences, 8.7% seen once. Sequences were derived from CD4+ T cells sorted from PBMCs, sampled 5 days after the yellow fever booster vaccination. These receptors were collected from a man aged 18 to 29 who received the YFV17D yellow fever vaccine.

This clonotype was recorded a few times. The V gene is TRBV18, the J gene TRBJ2-1, with TRBD1 matching 8 bases. Losses at the gene ends were 2 bases for V and 7 bases for J; bases not matched to a gene: 7. Germline V gene sequence: CDR1 KGHSH, CDR2 LQKENI. The CDR3 extends over 15 amino acids. CDR3 DNA: TGTGCCAGCTCACCAGGGACAGGCCGTCCGAATGAGCAGTTCTTC. This translates into CASSPGTGRPNEQFF.

This clonotype appeared many times. The CDR3 here is CASSLAGSDADTQYF. The CDR3, as DNA: TGCGCCAGCAGCTTGGCCGGGTCGGATGCAGATACGCAGTATTTT. The chain carries TRBV5-1 and TRBJ2-3; D is unresolved. The CDR3 runs 15 residues. V was clipped by 0 bases and J by 4 bases, with 12 bases between them. CDR1 and CDR2 (germline): SGHRS, YFSETQ.

This clonotype was recorded many times. The J gene is TRBJ1-1, the V gene TRBV18; D not certain. The germline CDR1 and CDR2 sequences are KGHSH and LQKENI. This CDR3 has 13 amino acids. Trimming took 6 bases from V and 1 from J, leaving 9 bases between them. CDR3 sequence reads: CASSLDKNTEAFF. The CDR3 coding sequence is TGTGCCAGCTCCCTTGACAAGAACACTGAAGCTTTCTTT.

This clonotype was seen a handful of times. The chain has TRBV12-3 or TRBV12-4 and TRBJ2-7; D not resolved. The V end was cut by 3 bases, the J end by 4 bases, with 10 bases between. This CDR3 comprises 13 residues. The CDR3, as DNA: TGTGCCAGCAGTTTCTCTGCTGGGTACGAGCAGTACTTC. Encoded protein: CASSFSAGYEQYF.

This clonotype was detected only a few times. This chain joins TRBV3-1 and TRBJ2-1, with no clear D. The length of the CDR3 is 15 residues. CDR1 and CDR2 (germline): LGHDT, YNNKEL (reference sequence). V lost 2 bases, J lost 0 bases, and 8 bases lay in between. In nucleotides, the CDR3 is TGTGCCAGCAGCCAACGTTATAGCTCCTACAATGAGCAGTTCTTC. This encodes CASSQRYSSYNEQFF.

This chain joins TRBV4-3 and TRBJ1-1; D might be TRBD1 (5 bases). The CDR3 is made up of 13 amino acids. CDR1 is LGHNA and CDR2 is YSLEER in the germline V gene. V lost 1 base to trimming and J lost 13 bases, with 16 bases between them. The chain's CDR3 is CASSQVTVNHLFF. The DNA for the CDR3 is TGCGCCAGCAGCCAAGTGACAGTTAACCATCTTTTCTTT.

The table lists this clonotype with many counts. The chain links TRBV5-4 to TRBJ1-5, with D uncertain. Germline V gene sequence: CDR1 SGHNT, CDR2 YYREEE (reference sequence). CDR3 length: 14 amino acids. Trimming removed 4 bases from V and 1 base from J, with 9 bases in between. The CDR3 spells CASSDGSSNQPQHF. The CDR3 DNA reads as TGTGCCAGCAGCGATGGATCCAGCAATCAGCCCCAGCATTTT.

This clonotype has more than one count but fewer than ten. J is TRBJ1-2 and V is TRBV4-3, with D unresolved. The CDR3 is 15 amino acids. Germline loops: CDR1 LGHNA, CDR2 YSLEER. The germline V and J ends were trimmed by 1 base and 3 bases, with 12 bases remaining between them. CDR3 in DNA: TGCGCCAGCAGCCAAGGGGCAGGAATCGACTATGGCTACACCTTC. Protein sequence: CASSQGAGIDYGYTF.

There are a few counts of this clonotype. This chain joins TRBV20-1 and TRBJ2-2; D may be TRBD2 (5 bases). Germline V lookup: CDR1 DFQATT, CDR2 SNEGSKA (reference sequence). V was trimmed by 5 bases and J by 4 bases, leaving 11 bases between them. This CDR3 has 13 residues. Here the CDR3 reads CSAPDFSTGELFF. The CDR3 nucleotides read TGCAGTGCTCCGGACTTCAGCACCGGGGAGCTGTTTTTT.

The chain is built from TRBV6-1 and TRBJ1-2, with D perhaps TRBD1 (6 bases). The CDR3 is 14 amino acids. Germline values: CDR1 MNHNS, CDR2 SASEGT. V was pared by 1 base and J by 5 bases, with 11 bases between. The CDR3 is CASSEDNRVYGYTF. The CDR3 DNA follows: TGTGCCAGCAGTGAAGATAACAGGGTTTATGGCTACACCTTC.

The chain employs TRBV4-1 and TRBJ1-2, with 7 positions matching TRBD1. Germline assignment: CDR1 MGHRA and CDR2 YSYEKL. This CDR3 contains 14 residues. V lost 1 base to trimming and J lost 8 bases; unmatched junction nucleotides: 7. The CDR3 nucleotides read TGCGCCAGCAGCCAAGGGCAGTGGACAGGAGGCTACACCTTC. Its translation is CASSQGQWTGGYTF.

The chain combines TRBV6-6 with TRBJ1-1, with 12 bases fitting TRBD1. Germline assignment: CDR1 MNHNY and CDR2 SVGAGI (reference sequence). The V and J ends lost 5 bases and 4 bases, in that order; junction bases with no gene match: 11. This CDR3 is built from 17 residues. DNA for the CDR3: TGTGCCAGCAGTCGACGGGACAGGGGGCTCGGCGGCACTGAAGCTTTCTTT. It is translated as CASSRRDRGLGGTEAFF.

This clonotype occurred a few times. The V gene is TRBV27, the J gene TRBJ1-1, with D possibly being TRBD1 (6 bases). The CDR3 is 16 residues long. The V end was cut by 0 bases, the J end by 4 bases, with 15 bases between. Germline CDR1 MNHEY, CDR2 SMNVEV (reference sequence). The CDR3 DNA reads TGTGCCAGCAGTTTATCGAATATAGGGGGGGGCACTGAAGCTTTCTTT. This translates into CASSLSNIGGGTEAFF.

In its sample, this clonotype was seen a few times. The V gene is TRBV19, the J gene TRBJ1-4; D gene uncertain. This CDR3 is built from 15 residues. CDR1 LNHDA and CDR2 SQIVND come from the germline V gene (reference sequence). Trimming shortened V by 3 bases and J by 2 bases, and 10 bases separated the two germline ends. Here the CDR3 DNA reads TGTGCCAGTAGTATGTGGGATGCGACTAATGAAAAACTGTTTTTT. It is translated as CASSMWDATNEKLFF. Drawing the rest from reference TRBV19 and TRBJ1-4, the complete variable domain is DGGITQSPKYLFRKEGQNVTLSCEQNLNHDAMYWYRQDPGQGLRLIYYSQIVNDFQKGDIAEGYSVSREKKESFPLTVTSAQKNPTAFYLCASSMWDATNEKLFFGSGTQLSVL.

This clonotype was seen a few times. This chain connects TRBV12-3 or TRBV12-4 to TRBJ2-3, with D tentatively TRBD1 (7 bases). The length of the CDR3 is 13 residues. Trimming cost V 6 bases and J 2 bases, with 9 bases left between them. CDR3 loop: CASSRGATDTQYF. The CDR3 nucleotides read TGTGCCAGCAGCAGGGGGGCCACAGATACGCAGTATTTT.

The chain recombines TRBV5-1 with TRBJ2-1; 13 nucleotides match TRBD2. The CDR3 has 16 amino acids. With V trimmed by 1 base and J by 9 bases, 7 bases remained unmatched. Per the germline V gene, CDR1 is SGHRS and CDR2 is YFSETQ. CDR3 amino acids: CASSLPTSGGTREQFF. The CDR3 DNA reads TGCGCCAGCAGCTTGCCGACTAGCGGGGGGACTCGTGAGCAGTTCTTC.

This clonotype has only a few counts. The V and J genes are TRBV2 and TRBJ1-1, with TRBD1 matching 9 bases. The CDR3 consists of 15 residues. The V and J ends lost 0 bases and 7 bases, in that order; junction bases with no gene match: 6. CDR1 and CDR2 (germline): SNHLY, FYNNEI. The CDR3 sequence is CASSEADRGGREAFF. CDR3 DNA sequence: TGTGCCAGCAGTGAAGCGGACAGGGGCGGGCGTGAAGCTTTCTTT.

The chain links TRBV2 to TRBJ1-4; TRBD1 might be the D (6 bases). Germline CDR1 is SNHLY and CDR2 is FYNNEI. Deletions cut 6 bases from V and 0 bases from J, with 14 bases between. The CDR3 loop spans 16 amino acids. CDR3 residues: CASRRDRFATNEKLFF. In DNA, the CDR3 is TGTGCCAGCAGACGCGACAGGTTTGCAACTAATGAAAAACTGTTTTTT.

The rearrangement joins TRBV20-1 to TRBJ2-1; 7 bases map to TRBD2. Germline V gene lookup returns CDR1 DFQATT and CDR2 SNEGSKA (reference sequence). The CDR3 is 17 residues long. Trimming at V came to 2 bases and at J to 4 bases, leaving 14 bases not matched to a gene. The CDR3 region is CSARRSDFGGGYNEQFF. The CDR3 nucleotides read TGCAGTGCTAGAAGATCGGATTTTGGGGGGGGATACAATGAGCAGTTCTTC.

This clonotype showed up many times. The V and J genes are TRBV27 and TRBJ1-5; D call uncertain. Germline V gene data show CDR1 as MNHEY and CDR2 as SMNVEV (reference sequence). There are 13 residues in the CDR3. The V end was cut by 2 bases, the J end by 4 bases, with 6 bases between. The chain's CDR3 is CASSLNRNQPQHF. The CDR3 nucleotides are TGTGCCAGCAGTTTAAACCGGAATCAGCCCCAGCATTTT.

This clonotype came up a few times. The chain combines TRBV19 with TRBJ1-5; possible D gene TRBD1, 5 bases. From germline, CDR1 is LNHDA and CDR2 SQIVND (reference sequence). V dropped 1 base and J dropped 10 bases, with 17 bases sitting between them. The CDR3 sequence is 15 residues long. This chain's CDR3 is CASSIVGRAPGPQHF. CDR3 nucleotide sequence: TGTGCCAGTAGTATAGTCGGCAGGGCCCCCGGACCCCAGCATTTT.

This clonotype was counted a few times. The genes are TRBV20-1 and TRBJ2-2; TRBD1 or TRBD2 may be the D gene (5 bases each). Looked up from germline, CDR1 is DFQATT and CDR2 is SNEGSKA (reference sequence). The CDR3 runs to 14 residues. V lost 6 bases, J lost 3 bases, and 14 bases lay in between. CDR3 coding DNA: TGCAGTGCCCCCCGAGGGGTGTACACCGGGGAGCTGTTTTTT. As protein: CSAPRGVYTGELFF.

The sample holds a few counts of this clonotype. The rearrangement joins TRBV21-1 to TRBJ2-4; the D call in the table, TRBD1, was not verified against the DNA. TRBV21-1 is termed a pseudogene. The CDR3 has 16 amino acids. CDR3: CASSKVDRTAKNIQYF. Here the CDR3 DNA reads TGTGCCAGCAGCAAAGTGGACAGGACAGCCAAAAACATTCAGTACTTC.

This clonotype was seen repeatedly, ten times or more. This sequence joins TRBV7-9 and TRBJ1-2; 8 bases line up with TRBD1. Germline CDR1 reads SEHNR; CDR2 reads FQNEAQ (reference sequence). Trimming took 4 bases from V and 5 from J; bases not matched to a gene: 9. This CDR3 is built from 15 residues. CDR3 nucleotide sequence: TGTGCCAGCAGCTACAGACAGGGGCCCAGTTATGGCTACACCTTC. Residues: CASSYRQGPSYGYTF.

This clonotype was observed a few times. The junction departs from the called germline gene at one end, perhaps through a read error. V usage is TRBV6-5 and J usage is TRBJ1-4, with TRBD1 as a possible D gene (5 bases). The germline gives CDR1 MNHEY, CDR2 SVGAGI. The CDR3 consists of 13 residues. CDR3 amino acids: CACRDGVHEKLFF. As DNA, the CDR3 is TGTGCCTGCAGGGACGGGGTTCATGAAAAACTGTTTTTT.

This clonotype was recorded at least ten times. The junction departs from the called germline gene at one end, perhaps through a read error. Here the CDR3 DNA reads TGCAGTGCCAGAGGGGTTGGGACCACCGGGGAGCTGTTTTTT. Its protein is CSARGVGTTGELFF. The V gene is TRBV20-1, the J gene TRBJ2-2; the D call may be TRBD1 or TRBD2 (5 bases each). Germline V CDR1 and CDR2: DFQATT, SNEGSKA (reference sequence). This CDR3 comprises 14 residues.

This clonotype was counted between two and nine times. This chain links TRBV12-3 or TRBV12-4 with TRBJ2-7, with D possibly matching TRBD1 (6 bases). The V and J ends lost 5 bases and 6 bases respectively, with 17 bases between them. The CDR3 has 14 amino acids. For the CDR3, the DNA is TGTGCCAGCAGTCCCTCGTTTAGGGGGACCGAGCAGTACTTC. Translation: CASSPSFRGTEQYF.